The rows below give T cell receptor beta chains drawn from one sample of a study of OX40 agonist ivuxolimab in advanced cancers. Assay used: immunoSEQ multiplex PCR; TCRdb lists only in-frame clones, some missing. The sample yields more than 20,000 clones, around 75% seen once. The source was CD4+ or CD8+ T cells sorted from blood, collected in a trial of the OX40 agonist ivuxolimab. The source of these receptors is an adult with an advanced solid tumor such as melanoma, head and neck, liver or kidney cancer. Each CDR3 is given without its conserved first and last residue.

TRBJ2-1,TRBV13,ASSTRRYNEQF
TRBJ2-1,TRBV7-6,ASSFGGGDYNEQF
TRBJ2-7,TRBV7-3,ASSLTPEYEQY
TRBJ1-1,TRBV6-5,ASSYGTDTEAF
TRBJ2-7,TRBV6-5,ASSRNYEQY
TRBJ2-5,TRBV6-5,ASSPTSGRGETQY
TRBJ1-2,TRBV19,ASSIRAGGFFGYT
TRBJ2-7,TRBV10-1,ASSETGTEQY
TRBJ1-1,TRBV7-9,ASSFFVEGRLPEAF
TRBJ1-6,TRBV19,ASSILRDRVNSPLH
TRBJ2-1,TRBV4-2,ASSHSAGGNEQF
TRBJ2-3,TRBV19,ASSMPSGGDTQY
TRBJ2-3,TRBV21-1,ASPLDRIATDTQY
TRBJ1-6,TRBV4-1,ASSQGDSYNSPLH
TRBJ1-2,TRBV5-1,ASSTSTGPRYGYT
TRBJ2-1,TRBV28,ASRGSYNEQF
TRBJ2-7,TRBV28,ASSEEWGPYEQY
TRBJ2-2,TRBV13,ASSEFVTGDTGELF
TRBJ1-1,TRBV5-4,ASSLNRGVNTEAF
TRBJ1-1,TRBV2,AFTGATEAF
TRBJ2-3,TRBV9,ASSASTSRSTDTQY
TRBJ2-7,TRBV11-2,ASSLSPLVEHSIMGEQY
TRBJ1-1,TRBV5-6,ASSVGANTEAF
TRBJ1-1,TRBV11-2,ASSFGRGATEAF
TRBJ2-7,TRBV4-1,ASSQGQGAIDEQY
TRBJ2-5,TRBV5-6,ASSSETSGRAQETQY
TRBJ2-1,TRBV7-8,ASSERTILDSYNEQF
TRBJ1-2,TRBV6-1,ASSERNFAAGYGYT
TRBJ2-7,TRBV7-9,ASSYPGEHEQY
TRBJ2-7,TRBV29-1,SVEQGIYEQY
TRBJ2-7,TRBV27,ASSLLSSGTIREQY
TRBJ2-7,TRBV5-1,ASRPWTGAPEQY
TRBJ2-5,TRBV7-3,ASSLMKTSGSYVTQY
TRBJ2-5,TRBV7-9,ASTSLRLLELGETQY
TRBJ2-5,TRBV4-1,ASSQDPPPTGVETQY
TRBJ1-5,TRBV19,ASTYGNSNQPQH
TRBJ2-3,TRBV9,ASTPTGTSTDTQY
TRBJ2-3,TRBV10-1,ASSAAGLDTQY
TRBJ1-1,TRBV6-4,ASSASGMNTEAF
TRBJ2-3,TRBV7-9,ASSLPGLETDTQY
TRBJ2-5,TRBV2,ASSGTYSGQRGETQY
TRBJ2-1,TRBV28,ASSWTGYSYNEQF
TRBJ2-2,TRBV19,ASSISGTSGSFGELF
TRBJ2-5,TRBV7-3,ASSFRRQETQY
TRBJ2-7,TRBV9,ASSVGQAAYEQY